This T cell receptor (beta chain) was captured in a study of T cell clones after liver transplantation. Overall study: TCRbeta sequencing after a pre-transplant mixed lymphocyte reaction identified graft-donor-reactive clones, later tracked in post-transplant blood. General study findings and limits: Donor-reactive sequences fell more than third party-reactive ones, suggesting partial deletion.

The table came from immunoSEQ multiplex PCR; TCRdb's copy has only in-frame clones and leaves some out. The table shows fewer than 10,000 clones, with about two thirds occurring only once. About this clone: No antigen is known for it.

This receptor was taken from a human patient who received a liver transplant. Some T cells may be graft donor cells. This specimen was CD8+ T cells from blood, taken at the 15-month timepoint.

The CDR3 DNA follows: TGTGCCAGCAGCCACCGTAGTAGCTCCTACGAGCAGTACTTC. This gives the protein CASSHRSSSYEQYF. The gene calls are TRBV4-2 and TRBJ2-7; no firm D call. Trimming removed 3 bases from V and 0 bases from J, with 9 bases in between. Germline V gene sequence: CDR1 LGHNA, CDR2 YNFKEQ. The CDR3 spans 14 residues.